The 4 T cell receptor beta chains below come from one sample, sequenced in a study of beta chain features in type 1 diabetes. The investigators reverse transcribed all of the isolated RNA, so they sequenced expressed TCRB transcripts. Profiled with immunoSEQ multiplex PCR; TCRdb holds only in-frame clones, not every one. The sample lists 300,000 to 450,000 clones; 10% to 15% were seen once. Input material: naive CD4+ T cells from blood. Source of these receptors: a man younger than 35 in good health.

The rearrangement links TRBV5-5 to TRBJ1-1; D remains unclear. Trimming left V 2 bases short and J 8 bases short, with 16 bases between. Germline CDR1 SGHKS, CDR2 YYEKEE (reference sequence). This CDR3 is built from 14 residues. The CDR3 DNA follows: TGTGCCAGCAGCTTCGGATTCGACATCCAAGAAGCTTTCTTT. It is translated as CASSFGFDIQEAFF.

This clone was observed a handful of times. The chain joins TRBV7-9 to TRBJ2-3; D may be TRBD1 (6 bases). Germline CDR1 and CDR2: SEHNR and FQNEAQ (reference sequence). The CDR3 runs 13 residues. The V end lost 3 bases, the J end lost 4 bases, and 8 bases lay between the germline ends. The CDR3 here is CASSLGAADTQYF. Here the CDR3 DNA reads TGTGCCAGCAGCTTGGGGGCGGCAGATACGCAGTATTTT.

This clone was detected only a few times. The rearrangement uses TRBV2 and TRBJ1-2; D may be TRBD1 (6 bases). The CDR3 is 13 residues long. Germline V gene data show CDR1 as SNHLY and CDR2 as FYNNEI. V gave up 9 bases and J gave up 5 bases, with 16 bases separating them. CDR3 region: CASGQGKGYGYTF. As DNA, the CDR3 is TGTGCCAGTGGGCAGGGGAAAGGATATGGCTACACCTTC.

This clone came up a few times. The chain is built from TRBV30 and TRBJ1-1; a weak D match, TRBD1 (5 bases). Trimming shortened V by 0 bases and J by 4 bases, and 9 bases separated the two germline ends. Germline assignment: CDR1 GTSNPN and CDR2 SVGIG (reference sequence). The CDR3 has 13 amino acids. The CDR3 DNA sequence: TGTGCCTGGAGTGTTGCGGGGGGCACTGAAGCTTTCTTT. Translated, it gives CAWSVAGGTEAFF.